This paragraph reports one TCR beta chain. Its antigen is still unknown. This sample was taken from a study of cytomegalovirus exposure and HLA in healthy donors. Study summary: The Caucasian-associated ancestry cluster contained about four fifths of the approximately 390 genotyped donors. Overall study findings and caveats: Reportedly, fewer N-insertions than the approximately 650-donor mean appeared in an Asian-associated ancestry cluster in a later analysis. TCR beta chains numbering under 200 were designated cytomegalovirus-associated.

PCR amplification relied on 60 Vbeta primers (plus 13 Jbeta primers). Measured with immunoSEQ multiplex PCR; TCRdb has only the in-frame clones, and not every one. Of around 100,000 clones listed, roughly four fifths are singletons. The sequence derives from a woman aged 18 to 35 in good health and CMV-seronegative. Material: PBMCs.

The CDR3 region has the DNA TGTGCCAGCTCGGTGACAGGGGGAGAGACCCAGTACTTC. It is translated as CASSVTGGETQYF. The V and J genes are TRBV18 and TRBJ2-5; 9 bases map to TRBD1. The CDR3 runs 13 residues. Germline V CDR1 and CDR2: KGHSH, LQKENI. Trimming took 6 bases from V and 4 from J; bases not matched to a gene: 3.